This T cell receptor beta chain is drawn from a study of T cells in Graves' hyperthyroidism and ophthalmopathy. As for the study in general: Upon initial diagnosis and before any treatment, peripheral blood was collected.

Germline-derived CDR1 and CDR2 are SQVTM and ANQGSEA. V gave up 3 bases and J gave up 3 bases; unmatched junction bases: 5. The CDR3 runs 14 residues. Researchers barred patients who had uncontrolled infection, other autoimmune disease, pregnancy or lactation. Amplification targeted TCR beta CDR3 regions from RNA transcripts. Using the HTBI primer set, a first-round RT-PCR was run on the TCR CDR3. TCRdb re-called the multiplex PCR reads with MiXCR, one entry per CDR3 protein. Here the sample spans 34,000 or so distinct CDR3 sequences, approximately 50% being singletons. The source of this sequence is a middle-aged woman with Graves' ophthalmopathy. The chain carries TRBV29-1 and TRBJ2-5; TRBD1 matches at 9 bases. The sample comprised blood. The CDR3 sequence: CSVEARDREETQYF. DNA of the CDR3: TGCAGCGTTGAGGCCCGGGACAGGGAAGAGACCCAGTACTTC.